Below are 14 T cell receptor beta chains sequenced from a single sample in a study of T cell repertoires in cytomegalovirus infection (dated by TCRdb to about 2019). Sequencing used an Illumina HiSeq 1500. TCRdb itself trimmed the public reads at Q25 with fastp, ran MiXCR and retained productive beta chains. Each CDR3 protein appears once, grouped with its most common genes and DNA. This sample comprises approximately 730,000 distinct CDR3 sequences, almost 30% of them detected only once. The ten largest account for 10% to 15% of the sample. What this sample's treatment or condition label stands for: in vitro stimulation with specific CMV peptide epitopes to enrich CMV-specific T cells. The antigens of these receptors remain unknown. Source: cultured CD8+ T cells from PBMCs, taken from culture after CMV antigen stimulation. These receptors were obtained from a human donor in good health (CMV status not recorded). Some clones in this sample may be carry-over from other donors' samples.

This clonotype was seen more than once but under ten times. This chain joins TRBV19 and TRBJ2-1; D remains unclear. The CDR3 extends over 15 amino acids. Trimming shortened V by 1 base and J by 6 bases, and 13 bases separated the two germline ends. Germline values: CDR1 LNHDA, CDR2 SQIVND (reference sequence). The CDR3 bases are TGTGCCAGTAGTATAGGGCAGACCACAGCCAATGAGCAGTTCTTC. This sequence encodes CASSIGQTTANEQFF. Based on the CDR3 plus reference TRBV19 and TRBJ2-1, the full variable domain is DGGITQSPKYLFRKEGQNVTLSCEQNLNHDAMYWYRQDPGQGLRLIYYSQIVNDFQKGDIAEGYSVSREKKESFPLTVTSAQKNPTAFYLCASSIGQTTANEQFFGPGTRLTVL.

The chain combines TRBV12-3 or TRBV12-4 with TRBJ2-3; D not certain. There are 15 residues in the CDR3. Trimming cost V 4 bases and J 2 bases, with 13 bases left between them. Written as DNA, the CDR3 is TGTGCCAGCAGTTCAGGAACTACCGACACAGATACGCAGTATTTT. Residues: CASSSGTTDTDTQYF.

The chain has TRBV5-4 and TRBJ2-2; D call uncertain. Per germline, CDR1 SGHNT and CDR2 YYREEE (reference sequence). The CDR3 loop spans 16 amino acids. V was pared by 6 bases and J by 2 bases, with 17 bases between. The CDR3 region is CASTSRNGGNTGELFF. The CDR3 DNA is TGTGCCAGCACTTCTCGCAACGGCGGAAACACCGGGGAGCTGTTTTTT.

V gene TRBV20-1 combines with J gene TRBJ1-1; tentatively, D is TRBD1 (5 bases). The germline V and J ends were trimmed by 7 bases and 0 bases, with 9 bases remaining between them. The germline V gene has CDR1 DFQATT and CDR2 SNEGSKA (reference sequence). The CDR3 consists of 12 residues. CDR3 residues: CSGTSLNTEAFF. The DNA for the CDR3 is TGCAGTGGGACATCTCTGAACACTGAAGCTTTCTTT.

The V gene is TRBV18, the J gene TRBJ2-5; D may correspond to TRBD1 or TRBD2 (5 bases each). The CDR3 has 15 residues. Germline CDR1 and CDR2: KGHSH and LQKENI. The V end lost 3 bases, the J end lost 5 bases, and 16 bases lay between the germline ends. The CDR3 DNA follows: TGTGCCAGCTCACCCGGACAAGTCCAGCGGGAGACCCAGTACTTC. Translation gives CASSPGQVQRETQYF. Complete variable domain (other parts from reference TRBV18 and TRBJ2-5): NAGVMQNPRHLVRRRGQEARLRCSPMKGHSHVYWYRQLPEEGLKFMVYLQKENIIDESGMPKERFSAEFPKEGPSILRIQQVVRGDSAAYFCASSPGQVQRETQYFGPGTRLLVL.

The rearrangement links TRBV28 to TRBJ1-2; TRBD1 agrees at 7 bases. V gave up 5 bases and J gave up 7 bases; unmatched junction bases: 25. The CDR3 length is 19 residues. Germline assignment: CDR1 MDHEN and CDR2 SYDVKM. The CDR3 region is CASSPHTVGEGAIYAGYTF. CDR3 nucleotides: TGTGCCAGCAGTCCGCATACGGTTGGAGAGGGGGCGATTTATGCTGGCTACACCTTC.

This chain connects TRBV6-6 to TRBJ2-3; TRBD2 might be the D (5 bases). This CDR3 contains 15 residues. The germline gives CDR1 MNHNY, CDR2 SVGAGI (reference sequence). Trimming cost V 5 bases and J 6 bases, with 18 bases left between them. DNA for the CDR3: TGTGCCAGCAGTGTTGAGGGTGAGGGTTGGGATACGCAGTATTTT. Amino acid sequence: CASSVEGEGWDTQYF.

This clonotype was seen many times. The rearrangement joins TRBV7-6 to TRBJ2-2, with 8 bases identical to TRBD2. This CDR3 spans 16 amino acids. Germline trimming cut 8 bases from V and 1 base from J; bases unmatched to any gene: 9. The germline gives CDR1 SGHVS, CDR2 FNYEAQ. In DNA, the CDR3 is TGTGCCAGCTCGAGCCGCCTAGCGGGGAACACCGGGGAGCTGTTTTTT. Its translation: CASSSRLAGNTGELFF.

V and J are TRBV5-1 and TRBJ2-1; D not resolved. Germline CDR1 and CDR2: SGHRS and YFSETQ. This CDR3 is 12 amino acids long. Trimming left V 3 bases short and J 10 bases short, with 11 bases between. CDR3 in amino acids: CASSWRPYEQFF. The CDR3 nucleotides read TGCGCCAGCAGCTGGAGACCTTACGAGCAGTTCTTC.

The sample holds many counts of this clonotype. The chain couples TRBV6-1 to TRBJ2-7; 7 nucleotides agree with TRBD1. The germline V gene encodes CDR1 MNHNS and CDR2 SASEGT. V dropped 2 bases and J dropped 3; count of bases not matched to a gene: 7. The CDR3 extends over 15 amino acids. CDR3 sequence: CASSELKGAGYEQYV. The CDR3 bases are TGTGCCAGCAGTGAACTCAAGGGGGCCGGCTACGAGCAGTACGTC.

This chain uses TRBV7-9 with TRBJ1-5, with 7 bases lining up with TRBD1. Germline loops: CDR1 SEHNR, CDR2 FQNEAQ (reference sequence). The CDR3 runs 14 residues. The ends lost 5 bases at V and 3 bases at J; junction bases unmatched: 4. As DNA, the CDR3 is TGTGCCAGCAGCCGGGACAGCTACAATCAGCCCCAGCATTTT. This codes for CASSRDSYNQPQHF.

This clonotype was counted between two and nine times. The J gene is TRBJ2-7, the V gene TRBV14; no clear D. The CDR3 sequence is 14 residues long. The germline V gene encodes CDR1 SGHDN and CDR2 FVKESK. Deletions cut 0 bases from V and 0 bases from J, with 6 bases between. The CDR3 spells CASSQDPSSYEQYF. The CDR3 DNA sequence: TGTGCCAGCAGCCAAGATCCTAGCTCCTACGAGCAGTACTTC. The whole variable domain, filled in from reference TRBV14 and TRBJ2-7, reads EAGVTQFPSHSVIEKGQTVTLRCDPISGHDNLYWYRRVMGKEIKFLLHFVKESKQDESGMPNNRFLAERTGGTYSTLKVQPAELEDSGVYFCASSQDPSSYEQYFGPGTRLTVT.

This clonotype was detected many times. The chain links TRBV7-9 to TRBJ1-2, with D tentatively TRBD1 (6 bases). Germline loops: CDR1 SEHNR, CDR2 FQNEAQ (reference sequence). Trimming stripped 4 bases from V and 1 base from J, with 13 bases between. The CDR3 extends over 15 amino acids. DNA of the CDR3: TGTGCCAGCAGCTCACGGGGACAAATTAACTATGGCTACACCTTC. Protein: CASSSRGQINYGYTF.

J is TRBJ2-7 and V is TRBV10-3, with D possibly being TRBD1 (6 bases). Trimming pared 6 bases from V and 5 bases from J, leaving 11 bases between. From germline, CDR1 is ENHRY and CDR2 SYGVKD. The CDR3 extends over 12 amino acids. Here the CDR3 DNA reads TGTGCCATCAGGTTACAGGGAAACGAGCAGTACTTC. Amino acids: CAIRLQGNEQYF.